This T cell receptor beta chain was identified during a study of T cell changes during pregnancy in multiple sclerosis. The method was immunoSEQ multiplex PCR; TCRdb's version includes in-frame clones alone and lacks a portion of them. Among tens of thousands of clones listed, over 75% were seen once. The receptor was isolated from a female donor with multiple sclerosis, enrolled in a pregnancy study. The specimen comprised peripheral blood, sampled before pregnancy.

Here the CDR3 reads CAWSESRKLAVQETQYF. The CDR3 nucleotides are TGTGCCTGGAGTGAGTCCAGGAAACTAGCGGTCCAAGAGACCCAGTACTTC. This chain connects TRBV30 to TRBJ2-5; 8 bases fit TRBD2. This CDR3 is 17 amino acids long. The V segment lost 1 base and the J segment 1 base; nucleotides outside the gene matches: 11. Germline CDR1 GTSNPN, CDR2 SVGIG (reference sequence).